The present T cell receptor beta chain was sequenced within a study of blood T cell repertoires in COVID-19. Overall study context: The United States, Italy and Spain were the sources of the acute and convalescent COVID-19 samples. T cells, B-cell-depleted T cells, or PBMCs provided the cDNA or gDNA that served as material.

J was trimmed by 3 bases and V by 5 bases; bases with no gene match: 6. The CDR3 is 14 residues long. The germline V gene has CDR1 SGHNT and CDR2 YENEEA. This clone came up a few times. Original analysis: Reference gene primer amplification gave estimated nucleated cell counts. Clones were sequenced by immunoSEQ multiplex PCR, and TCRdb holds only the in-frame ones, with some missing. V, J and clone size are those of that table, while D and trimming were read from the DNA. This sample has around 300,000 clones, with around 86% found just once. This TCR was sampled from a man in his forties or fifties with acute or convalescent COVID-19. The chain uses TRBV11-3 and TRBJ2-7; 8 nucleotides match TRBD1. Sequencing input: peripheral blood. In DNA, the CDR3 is TGTGCCAGCAGCCTTGACAGGGGCCACTACGAGCAGTACTTC. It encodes CASSLDRGHYEQYF. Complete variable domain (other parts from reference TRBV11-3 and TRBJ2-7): EAGVVQSPRYKIIEKKQPVAFWCNPISGHNTLYWYLQNLGQGPELLIRYENEEAVDDSQLPKDRFSAERLKGVDSTLKIQPAELGDSAVYLCASSLDRGHYEQYFGPGTRLTVT.